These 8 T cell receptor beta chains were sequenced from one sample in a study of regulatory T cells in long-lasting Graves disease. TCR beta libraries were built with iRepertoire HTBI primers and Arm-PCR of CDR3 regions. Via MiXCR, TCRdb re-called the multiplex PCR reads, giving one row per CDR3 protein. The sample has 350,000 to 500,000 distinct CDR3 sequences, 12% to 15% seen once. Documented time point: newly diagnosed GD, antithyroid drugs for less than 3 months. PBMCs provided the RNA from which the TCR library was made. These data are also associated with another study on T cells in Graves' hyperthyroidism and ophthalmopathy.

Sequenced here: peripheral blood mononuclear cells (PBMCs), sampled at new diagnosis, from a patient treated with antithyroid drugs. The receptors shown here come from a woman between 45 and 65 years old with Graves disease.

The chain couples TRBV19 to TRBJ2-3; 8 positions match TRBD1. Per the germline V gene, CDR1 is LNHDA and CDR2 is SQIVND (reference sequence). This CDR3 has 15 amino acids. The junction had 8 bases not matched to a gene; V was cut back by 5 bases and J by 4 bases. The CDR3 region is CASSFQGAQADTQYF. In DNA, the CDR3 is TGTGCCAGTAGTTTCCAGGGGGCTCAGGCAGATACGCAGTATTTT. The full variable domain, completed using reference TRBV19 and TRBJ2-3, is DGGITQSPKYLFRKEGQNVTLSCEQNLNHDAMYWYRQDPGQGLRLIYYSQIVNDFQKGDIAEGYSVSREKKESFPLTVTSAQKNPTAFYLCASSFQGAQADTQYFGPGTRLTVL.

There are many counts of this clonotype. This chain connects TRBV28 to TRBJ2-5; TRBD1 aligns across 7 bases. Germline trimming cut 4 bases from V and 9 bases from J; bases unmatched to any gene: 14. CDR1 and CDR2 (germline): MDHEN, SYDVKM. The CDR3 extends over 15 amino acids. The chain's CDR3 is CASSSGQASKGAQYF. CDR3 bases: TGTGCCAGCAGTTCTGGACAGGCCTCAAAGGGGGCCCAGTACTTC. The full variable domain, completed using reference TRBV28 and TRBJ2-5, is DVKVTQSSRYLVKRTGEKVFLECVQDMDHENMFWYRQDPGLGLRLIYFSYDVKMKEKGDIPEGYSVSREKKERFSLILESASTNQTSMYLCASSSGQASKGAQYFGPGTRLLVL.

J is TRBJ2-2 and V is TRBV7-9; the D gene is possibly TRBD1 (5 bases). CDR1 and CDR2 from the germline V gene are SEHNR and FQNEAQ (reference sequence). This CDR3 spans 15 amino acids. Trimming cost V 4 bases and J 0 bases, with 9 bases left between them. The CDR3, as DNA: TGTGCCAGCAGCTGGGGCGGAACGAACACCGGGGAGCTGTTTTTT. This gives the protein CASSWGGTNTGELFF.

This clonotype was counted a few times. The CDR3 loop reads CASSEGRERYEQYF. Here the CDR3 DNA reads TGTGCCAGCAGTGAGGGGCGGGAGAGGTACGAGCAGTACTTC. J is TRBJ2-7 and V is TRBV7-6, with 7 bases identical to TRBD2. There are 14 residues in the CDR3. CDR1 and CDR2 (germline): SGHVS, FNYEAQ. The junction had 9 bases not matched to a gene; V was cut back by 6 bases and J by 4 bases.

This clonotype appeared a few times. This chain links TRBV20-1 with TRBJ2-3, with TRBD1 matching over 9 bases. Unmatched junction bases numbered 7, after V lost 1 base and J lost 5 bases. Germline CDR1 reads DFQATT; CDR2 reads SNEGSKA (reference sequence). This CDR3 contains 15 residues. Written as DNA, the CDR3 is TGCAGTGCTAGAGCCGGGACAGGGATAGGAGATACGCAGTATTTT. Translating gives CSARAGTGIGDTQYF.

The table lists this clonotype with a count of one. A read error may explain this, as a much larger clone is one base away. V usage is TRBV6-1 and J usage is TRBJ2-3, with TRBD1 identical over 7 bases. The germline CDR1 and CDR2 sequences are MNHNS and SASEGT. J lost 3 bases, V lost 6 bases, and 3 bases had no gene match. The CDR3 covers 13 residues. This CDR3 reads CASRGQRTDTQYF. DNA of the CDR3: TGTGCCAGCAGGGGACAGAGGACAGATACGCAGTATTTT.

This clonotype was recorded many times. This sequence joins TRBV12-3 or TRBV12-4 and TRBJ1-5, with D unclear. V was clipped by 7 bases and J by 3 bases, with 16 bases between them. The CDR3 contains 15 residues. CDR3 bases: TGTGCCAGCACCCTATTGGGGAATTACAATCAGCCCCAGCATTTT. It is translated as CASTLLGNYNQPQHF.

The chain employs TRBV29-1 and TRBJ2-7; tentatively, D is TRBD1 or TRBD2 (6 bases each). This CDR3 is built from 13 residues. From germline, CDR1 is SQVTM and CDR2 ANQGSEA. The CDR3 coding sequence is TGCAGTGTAGGGGGAGGTGACCTGAGCGAGCAGTACTTC. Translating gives CSVGGGDLSEQYF.